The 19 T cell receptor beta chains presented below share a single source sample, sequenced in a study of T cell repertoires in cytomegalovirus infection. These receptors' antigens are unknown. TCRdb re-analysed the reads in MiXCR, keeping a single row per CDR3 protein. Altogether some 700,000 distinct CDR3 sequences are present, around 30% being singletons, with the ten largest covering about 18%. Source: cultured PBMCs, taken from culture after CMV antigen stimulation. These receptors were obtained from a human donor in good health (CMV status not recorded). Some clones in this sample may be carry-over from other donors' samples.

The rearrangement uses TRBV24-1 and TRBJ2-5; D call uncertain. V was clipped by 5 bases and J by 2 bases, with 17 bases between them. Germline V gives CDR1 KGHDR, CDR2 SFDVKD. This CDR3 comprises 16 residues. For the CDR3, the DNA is TGTGCCACCAGTGCCGGTGGATCAGCGATACAAGAGACCCAGTACTTC. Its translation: CATSAGGSAIQETQYF.

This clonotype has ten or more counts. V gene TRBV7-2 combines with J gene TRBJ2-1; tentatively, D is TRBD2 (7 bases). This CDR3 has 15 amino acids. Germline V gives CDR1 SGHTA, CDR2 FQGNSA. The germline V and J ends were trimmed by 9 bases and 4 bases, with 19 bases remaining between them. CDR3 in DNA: TGTGCCAGTATGACCGAGGGGGGGCGTTACAATGAGCAGTTCTTC. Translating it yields CASMTEGGRYNEQFF.

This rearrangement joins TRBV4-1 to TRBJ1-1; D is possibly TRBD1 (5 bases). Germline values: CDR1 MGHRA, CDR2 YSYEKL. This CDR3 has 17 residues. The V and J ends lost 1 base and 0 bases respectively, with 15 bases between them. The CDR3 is CASSQVWGRVMNTEAFF. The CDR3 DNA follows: TGCGCCAGCAGCCAAGTATGGGGGAGAGTCATGAACACTGAAGCTTTCTTT.

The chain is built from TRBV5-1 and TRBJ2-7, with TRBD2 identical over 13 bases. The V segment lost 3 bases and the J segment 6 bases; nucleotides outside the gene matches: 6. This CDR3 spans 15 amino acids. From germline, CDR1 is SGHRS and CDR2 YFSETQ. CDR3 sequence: CASSSWTSGSTEQYF. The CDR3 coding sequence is TGCGCCAGCAGCTCCTGGACTAGCGGGAGTACCGAGCAGTACTTC.

For the CDR3, the DNA is TGTGCCAGCAGTTGGGGACAGGGTCAAGAGACCCAGTACTTC. It is translated as CASSWGQGQETQYF. The chain is built from TRBV6-6 and TRBJ2-5, with 9 nucleotides matching TRBD1. The CDR3 is 14 residues long. With 4 bases clipped from V and 2 bases from J, the junction kept 2 bases outside the gene matches. Germline CDR1 and CDR2: MNHNY and SVGAGI (reference sequence).

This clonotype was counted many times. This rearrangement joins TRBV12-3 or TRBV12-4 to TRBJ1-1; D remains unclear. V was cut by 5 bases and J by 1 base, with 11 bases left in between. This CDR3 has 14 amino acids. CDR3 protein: CASSPGPPNTEAFF. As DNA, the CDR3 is TGTGCCAGCAGTCCTGGACCTCCGAACACTGAAGCTTTCTTT.

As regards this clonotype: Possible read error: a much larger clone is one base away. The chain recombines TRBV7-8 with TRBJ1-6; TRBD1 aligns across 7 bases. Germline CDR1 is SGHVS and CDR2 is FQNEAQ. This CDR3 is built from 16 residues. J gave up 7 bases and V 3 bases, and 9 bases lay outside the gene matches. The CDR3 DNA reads TGTGCCAGCAGCTTTTTGGCGGGACAGACGAATTCACCCCTCCACTTT. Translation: CASSFLAGQTNSPLHF.

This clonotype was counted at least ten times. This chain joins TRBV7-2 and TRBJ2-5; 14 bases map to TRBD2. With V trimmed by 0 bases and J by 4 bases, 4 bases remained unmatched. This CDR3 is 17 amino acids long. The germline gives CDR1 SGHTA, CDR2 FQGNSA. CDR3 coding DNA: TGTGCCAGCAGCTTAGCGACTAGCGGGAGGGCCCCAGAGACCCAGTACTTC. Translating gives CASSLATSGRAPETQYF.

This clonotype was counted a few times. The CDR3 loop reads CASSDPTSIGKAFF. The DNA for the CDR3 is TGTGCCAGCAGTGACCCCACATCGATCGGGAAAGCTTTCTTT. The genes are TRBV25-1 and TRBJ1-1; D gene unclear. The CDR3 runs 14 residues. V was pared by 3 bases and J by 9 bases, with 17 bases between. Looked up from germline, CDR1 is MGHDK and CDR2 is SYGVNS.

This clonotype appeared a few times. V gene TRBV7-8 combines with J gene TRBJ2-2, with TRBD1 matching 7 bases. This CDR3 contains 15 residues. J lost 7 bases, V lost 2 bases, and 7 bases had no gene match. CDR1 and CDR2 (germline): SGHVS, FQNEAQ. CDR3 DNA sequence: TGTGCCAGCAGCTTATCGACAGGGTGGAGCGGGGAGCTGTTTTTT. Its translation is CASSLSTGWSGELFF.

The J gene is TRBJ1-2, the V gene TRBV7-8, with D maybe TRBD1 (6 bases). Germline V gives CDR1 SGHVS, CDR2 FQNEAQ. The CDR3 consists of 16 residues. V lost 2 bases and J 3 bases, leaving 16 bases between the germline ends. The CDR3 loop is CASSLSVSGVDYGYTF. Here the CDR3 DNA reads TGTGCCAGCAGCTTAAGTGTGTCAGGGGTCGACTATGGCTACACCTTC.

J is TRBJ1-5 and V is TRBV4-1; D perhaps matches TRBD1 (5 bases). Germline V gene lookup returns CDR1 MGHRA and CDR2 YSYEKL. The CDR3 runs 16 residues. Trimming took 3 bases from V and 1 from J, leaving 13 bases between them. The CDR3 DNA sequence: TGCGCCAGCAGCCAGTCCGGGGGTTTGAGCAATCAGCCCCAGCATTTT. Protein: CASSQSGGLSNQPQHF.

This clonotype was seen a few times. The CDR3 bases are TGCAGCGTTGAATATCAGTATGGCTACACCTTC. It encodes CSVEYQYGYTF. V and J are TRBV29-1 and TRBJ1-2; D gene unclear. CDR3 length: 11 amino acids. Looked up from germline, CDR1 is SQVTM and CDR2 is ANQGSEA. Trimming shortened V by 2 bases and J by 5 bases, and 6 bases separated the two germline ends.

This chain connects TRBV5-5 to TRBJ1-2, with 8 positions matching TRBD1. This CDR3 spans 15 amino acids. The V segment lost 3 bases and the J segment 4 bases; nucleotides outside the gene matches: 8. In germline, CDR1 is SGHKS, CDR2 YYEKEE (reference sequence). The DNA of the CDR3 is TGTGCCAGCAGCTCCCGGACAGGGACCACCTATGGCTACACCTTC. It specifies CASSSRTGTTYGYTF. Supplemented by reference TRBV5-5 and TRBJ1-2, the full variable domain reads DAGVTQSPTHLIKTRGQQVTLRCSPISGHKSVSWYQQVLGQGPQFIFQYYEKEERGRGNFPDRFSARQFPNYSSELNVNALLLGDSALYLCASSSRTGTTYGYTFGSGTRLTVV.

Here the CDR3 reads CASSSGLRAGGPGETQYF. DNA for the CDR3: TGTGCCAGCAGCTCAGGACTGAGGGCGGGAGGGCCAGGAGAGACCCAGTACTTC. This chain links TRBV7-2 with TRBJ2-5, with 9 bases identical to TRBD2. After removal of 4 bases from V and 4 bases from J, the junction contained 16 bases not matched to a gene. The germline V gene has CDR1 SGHTA and CDR2 FQGNSA. This CDR3 spans 18 amino acids. Filled out from reference TRBV7-2 and TRBJ2-5, the complete variable domain reads GAGVSQSPSNKVTEKGKDVELRCDPISGHTALYWYRQSLGQGLEFLIYFQGNSAPDKSGLPSDRFSAERTGGSVSTLTIQRTQQEDSAVYLCASSSGLRAGGPGETQYFGPGTRLLVL.

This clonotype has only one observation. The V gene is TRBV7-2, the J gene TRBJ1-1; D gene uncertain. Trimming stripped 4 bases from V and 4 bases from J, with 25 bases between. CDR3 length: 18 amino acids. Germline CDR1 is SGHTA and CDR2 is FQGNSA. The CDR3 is CASSSGEGVALTGTEAFF. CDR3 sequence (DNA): TGTGCCAGCAGCTCCGGGGAGGGTGTGGCTCTAACGGGCACTGAAGCTTTCTTT.

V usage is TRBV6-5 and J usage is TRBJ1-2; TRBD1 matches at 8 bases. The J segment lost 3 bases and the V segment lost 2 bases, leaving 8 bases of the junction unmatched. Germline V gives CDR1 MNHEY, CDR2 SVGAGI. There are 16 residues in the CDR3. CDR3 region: CASSYDPGTGDYGYTF. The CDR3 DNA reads TGTGCCAGCAGTTACGACCCCGGGACAGGCGACTATGGCTACACCTTC.

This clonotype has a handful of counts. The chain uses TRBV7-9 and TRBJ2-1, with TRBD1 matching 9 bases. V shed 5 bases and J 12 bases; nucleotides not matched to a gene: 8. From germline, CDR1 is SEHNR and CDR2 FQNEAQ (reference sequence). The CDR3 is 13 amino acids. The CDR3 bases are TGTGCCAGCAGCACTAACCCGGGACAGGGGCAGTTCTTC. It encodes CASSTNPGQGQFF.

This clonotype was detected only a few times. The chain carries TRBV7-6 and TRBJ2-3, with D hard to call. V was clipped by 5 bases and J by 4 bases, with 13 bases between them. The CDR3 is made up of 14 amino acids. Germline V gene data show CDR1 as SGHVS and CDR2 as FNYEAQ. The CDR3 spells CASSPSGVPDTQYF. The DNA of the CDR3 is TGTGCCAGCAGCCCTAGTGGGGTTCCAGATACGCAGTATTTT.